The T cell receptor (beta chain) under discussion was sequenced for a study of blood T cell repertoires in COVID-19. Study as a whole: Sites across the United States, Italy and Spain contributed samples from acute and convalescent COVID-19. Sources were T cells, B-cell-depleted T cells, or PBMCs; the material itself was cDNA or gDNA.

In the source study's methods: Cell counts per sample came from amplifying reference gene primers. Sequencing was performed with immunoSEQ multiplex PCR; in TCRdb, only in-frame clones are kept and a portion is missing. Clone size and the V and J calls come from that table; the DNA yielded D and trimming. The sample holds more than 200,000 clones; 88% are singletons and the top ten take 2.7%. V was clipped by 4 bases and J by 4 bases, with 8 bases between them. The CDR3 runs 13 residues. The germline V gene has CDR1 ENHRY and CDR2 SYGVKD. Sequencing used peripheral blood. The TCR sequence derives from a woman aged 60 to 75 with acute or convalescent COVID-19. This chain links TRBV10-3 with TRBJ1-5, with D tentatively TRBD1 (6 bases). CDR3: CAISGGQNQPQHF. CDR3 sequence (DNA): TGTGCCATCAGTGGAGGACAGAATCAGCCCCAGCATTTT.